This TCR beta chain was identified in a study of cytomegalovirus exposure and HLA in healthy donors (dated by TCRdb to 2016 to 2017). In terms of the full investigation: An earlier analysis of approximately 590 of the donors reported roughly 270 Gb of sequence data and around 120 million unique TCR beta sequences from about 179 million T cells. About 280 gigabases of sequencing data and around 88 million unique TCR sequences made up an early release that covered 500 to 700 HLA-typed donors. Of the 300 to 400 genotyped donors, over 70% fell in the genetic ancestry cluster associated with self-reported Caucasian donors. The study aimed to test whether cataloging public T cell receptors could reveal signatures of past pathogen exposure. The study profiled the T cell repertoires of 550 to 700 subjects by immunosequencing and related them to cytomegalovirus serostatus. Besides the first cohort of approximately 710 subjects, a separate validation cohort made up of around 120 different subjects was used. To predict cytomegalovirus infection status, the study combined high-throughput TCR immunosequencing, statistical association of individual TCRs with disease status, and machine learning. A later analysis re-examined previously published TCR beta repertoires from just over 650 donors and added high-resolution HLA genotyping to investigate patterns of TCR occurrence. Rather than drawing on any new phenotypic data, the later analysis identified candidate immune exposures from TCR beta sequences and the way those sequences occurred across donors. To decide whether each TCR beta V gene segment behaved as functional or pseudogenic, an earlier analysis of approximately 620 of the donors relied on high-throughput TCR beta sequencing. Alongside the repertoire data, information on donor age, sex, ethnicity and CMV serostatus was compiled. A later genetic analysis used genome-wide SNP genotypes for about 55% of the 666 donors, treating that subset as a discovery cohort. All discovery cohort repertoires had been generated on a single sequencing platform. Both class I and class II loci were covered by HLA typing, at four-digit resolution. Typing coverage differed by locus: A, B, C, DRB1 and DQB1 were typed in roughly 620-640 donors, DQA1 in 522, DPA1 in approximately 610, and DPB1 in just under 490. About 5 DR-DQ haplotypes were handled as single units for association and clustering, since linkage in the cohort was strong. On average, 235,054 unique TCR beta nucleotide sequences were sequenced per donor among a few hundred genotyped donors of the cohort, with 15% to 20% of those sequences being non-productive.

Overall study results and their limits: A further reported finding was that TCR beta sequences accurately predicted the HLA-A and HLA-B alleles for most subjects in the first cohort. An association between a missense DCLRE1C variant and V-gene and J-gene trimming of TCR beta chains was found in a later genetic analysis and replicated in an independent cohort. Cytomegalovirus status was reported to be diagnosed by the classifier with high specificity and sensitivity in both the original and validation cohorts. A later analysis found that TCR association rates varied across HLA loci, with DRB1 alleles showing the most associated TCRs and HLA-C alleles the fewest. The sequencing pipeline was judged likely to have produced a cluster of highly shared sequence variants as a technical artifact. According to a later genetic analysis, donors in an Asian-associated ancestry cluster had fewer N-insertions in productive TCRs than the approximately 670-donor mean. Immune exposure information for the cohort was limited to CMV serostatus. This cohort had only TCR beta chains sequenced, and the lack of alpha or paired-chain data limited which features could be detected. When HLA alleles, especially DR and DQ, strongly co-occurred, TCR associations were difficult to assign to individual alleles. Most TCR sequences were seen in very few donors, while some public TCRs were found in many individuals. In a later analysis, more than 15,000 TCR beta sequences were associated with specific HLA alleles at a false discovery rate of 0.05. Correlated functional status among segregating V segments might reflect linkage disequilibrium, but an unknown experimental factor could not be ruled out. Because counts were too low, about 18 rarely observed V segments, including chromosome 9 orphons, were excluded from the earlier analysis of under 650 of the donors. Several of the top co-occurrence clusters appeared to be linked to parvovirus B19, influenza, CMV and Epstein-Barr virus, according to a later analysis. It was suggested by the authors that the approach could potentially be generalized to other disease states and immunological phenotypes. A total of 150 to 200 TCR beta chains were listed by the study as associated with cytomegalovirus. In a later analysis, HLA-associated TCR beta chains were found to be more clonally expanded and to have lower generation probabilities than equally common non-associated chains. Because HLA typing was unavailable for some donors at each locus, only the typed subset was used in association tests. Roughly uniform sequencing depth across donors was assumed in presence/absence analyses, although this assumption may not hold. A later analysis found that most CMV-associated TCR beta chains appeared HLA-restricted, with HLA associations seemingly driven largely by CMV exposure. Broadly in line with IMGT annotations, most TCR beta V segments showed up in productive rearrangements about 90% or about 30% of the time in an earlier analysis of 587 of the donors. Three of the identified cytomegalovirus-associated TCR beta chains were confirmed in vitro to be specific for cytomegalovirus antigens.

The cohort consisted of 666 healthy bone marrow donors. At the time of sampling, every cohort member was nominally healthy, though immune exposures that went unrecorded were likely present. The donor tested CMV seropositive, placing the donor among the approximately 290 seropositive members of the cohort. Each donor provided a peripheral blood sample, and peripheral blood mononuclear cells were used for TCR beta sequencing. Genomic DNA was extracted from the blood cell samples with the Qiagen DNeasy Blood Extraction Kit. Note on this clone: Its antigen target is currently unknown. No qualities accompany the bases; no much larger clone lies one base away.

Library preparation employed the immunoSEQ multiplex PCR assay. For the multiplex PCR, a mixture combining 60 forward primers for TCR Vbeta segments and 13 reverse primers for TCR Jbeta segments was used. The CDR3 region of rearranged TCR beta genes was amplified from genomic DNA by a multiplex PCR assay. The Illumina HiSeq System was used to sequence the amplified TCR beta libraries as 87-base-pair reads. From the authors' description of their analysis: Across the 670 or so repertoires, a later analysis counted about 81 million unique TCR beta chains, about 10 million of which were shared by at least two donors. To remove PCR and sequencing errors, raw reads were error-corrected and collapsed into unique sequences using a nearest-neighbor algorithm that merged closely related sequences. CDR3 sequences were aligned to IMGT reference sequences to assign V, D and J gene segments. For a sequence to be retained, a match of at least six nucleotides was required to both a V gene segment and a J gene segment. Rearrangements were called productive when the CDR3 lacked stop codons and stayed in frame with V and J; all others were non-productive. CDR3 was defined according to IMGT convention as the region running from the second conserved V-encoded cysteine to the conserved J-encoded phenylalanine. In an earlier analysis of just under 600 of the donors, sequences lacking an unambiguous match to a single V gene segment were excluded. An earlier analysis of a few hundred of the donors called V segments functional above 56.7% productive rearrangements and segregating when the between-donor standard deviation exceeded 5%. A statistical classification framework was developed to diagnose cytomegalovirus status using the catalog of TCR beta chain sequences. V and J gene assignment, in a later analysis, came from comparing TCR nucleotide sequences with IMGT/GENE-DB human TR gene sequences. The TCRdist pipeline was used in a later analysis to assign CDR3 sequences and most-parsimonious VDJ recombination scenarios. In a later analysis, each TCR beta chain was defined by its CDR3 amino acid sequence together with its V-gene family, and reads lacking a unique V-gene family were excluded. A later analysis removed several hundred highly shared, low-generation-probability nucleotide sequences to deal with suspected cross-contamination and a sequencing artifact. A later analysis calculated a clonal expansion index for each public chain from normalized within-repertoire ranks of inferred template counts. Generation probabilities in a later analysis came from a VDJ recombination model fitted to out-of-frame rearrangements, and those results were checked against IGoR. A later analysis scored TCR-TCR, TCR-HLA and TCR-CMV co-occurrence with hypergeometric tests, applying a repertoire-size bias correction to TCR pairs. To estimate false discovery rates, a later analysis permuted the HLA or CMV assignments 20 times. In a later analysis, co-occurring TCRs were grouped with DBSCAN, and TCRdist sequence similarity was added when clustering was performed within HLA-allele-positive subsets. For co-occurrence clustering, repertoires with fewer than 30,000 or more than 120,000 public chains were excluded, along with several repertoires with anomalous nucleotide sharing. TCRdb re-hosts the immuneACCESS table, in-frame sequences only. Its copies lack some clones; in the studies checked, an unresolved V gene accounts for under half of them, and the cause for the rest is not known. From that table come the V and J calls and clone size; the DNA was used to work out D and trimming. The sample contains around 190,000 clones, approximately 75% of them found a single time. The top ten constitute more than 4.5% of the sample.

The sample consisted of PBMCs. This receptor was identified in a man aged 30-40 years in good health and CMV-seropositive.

The DNA reads TGTGCCACCAGCGGGGCGAGGGATACGCAGTATTTT. Translated, this is CATSGARDTQYF. The sequence links TRBV15 to TRBJ2-3; 5 matching bases give a weak D call of TRBD1. CDR1 and CDR2 are read off the germline V gene (reference sequence) as LNHNV and YYDKDF. From the cysteine up to the phenylalanine, the CDR3 has a length of 12 residues. Left in the record is the CDR3 DNA by itself, 36 bases read in frame from the first base. The V end loses 5 bases and the J end loses 6 bases, and a stretch of 9 bases separates them.